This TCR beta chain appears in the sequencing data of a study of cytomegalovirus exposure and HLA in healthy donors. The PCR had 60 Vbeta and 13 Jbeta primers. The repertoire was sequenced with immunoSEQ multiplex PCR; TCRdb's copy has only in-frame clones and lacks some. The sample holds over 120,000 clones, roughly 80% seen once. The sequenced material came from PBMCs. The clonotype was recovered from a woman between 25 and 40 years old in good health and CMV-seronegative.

Here the CDR3 reads CASSWGEGRSYNEQFF. CDR3 nucleotides: TGTGCCAGCAGTTGGGGGGAGGGAAGGTCCTACAATGAGCAGTTCTTC. This rearrangement joins TRBV6-6 to TRBJ2-1, with 7 bases identical to TRBD2. The germline CDR1 and CDR2 sequences are MNHNY and SVGAGI (reference sequence). This CDR3 is built from 16 residues. Losses at the gene ends were 4 bases for V and 1 base for J; bases not matched to a gene: 7.